The 13 T cell receptor beta chains listed next were all sequenced from one sample in a study of PD-L1 blockade in urothelial cancer (dated by TCRdb to between 2016 and 2019). Preparation of the library involved the immunoSEQ multiplex PCR assay. In its TCRdb copy, this immuneACCESS table keeps in-frame sequences only and misses some clones. Where compared with another copy, unresolved V genes explain less than half of these, and the others have no known cause. In all, the sample holds about 74,000 clones, and about 85% of those were seen once. About 4.7% of the sample goes to the ten largest clones. The input for sequencing was PBMCs, taken around atezolizumab (anti-PD-L1) treatment. Receptor source: a man aged 65 to 79 with urothelial cancer.

This clone was counted only a few times. The genes are TRBV19 and TRBJ1-5; tentatively, D is TRBD1 (5 bases). The germline gives CDR1 LNHDA, CDR2 SQIVND (reference sequence). This CDR3 has 13 amino acids. Trimming cost V 6 bases and J 5 bases, with 11 bases left between them. CDR3 coding DNA: TGTGCCAGTAGCCCAGGGTCTTATCAGCCCCAGCATTTT. It yields the protein CASSPGSYQPQHF.

The chain carries TRBV4-2 and TRBJ1-4; the D gene is possibly TRBD1 (6 bases). The CDR3 is 18 amino acids. The germline CDR1 and CDR2 sequences are LGHNA and YNFKEQ. Trimming pared 0 bases from V and 7 bases from J, leaving 21 bases between. CDR3: CASSQEVLGGAYGEKLFF. CDR3 sequence (DNA): TGTGCCAGCAGCCAAGAAGTTCTCGGGGGGGCCTATGGTGAAAAACTGTTTTTT.

V and J are TRBV7-6 and TRBJ2-7, with 7 bases fitting TRBD2. Germline assignment: CDR1 SGHVS and CDR2 FNYEAQ. CDR3 size: 15 residues. The J segment lost 0 bases and the V segment lost 5 bases, leaving 7 bases of the junction unmatched. CDR3 in amino acids: CASSLSSGTSYEQYF. The CDR3 nucleotides are TGTGCCAGCAGCCTTTCTAGCGGAACCTCCTACGAGCAGTACTTC.

The rearrangement uses TRBV9 and TRBJ2-7; D perhaps matches TRBD2 (6 bases). The V end was cut by 0 bases, the J end by 4 bases, with 11 bases between. Germline V gene lookup returns CDR1 SGDLS and CDR2 YYNGEE. The CDR3 covers 14 residues. The CDR3 bases are TGTGCCAGCAGCGTAGGTGTTGGGGGGTACGAGCAGTACTTC. Translation: CASSVGVGGYEQYF.

This rearrangement joins TRBV6-1 to TRBJ2-3, with a tentative D call TRBD2 (5 bases). The germline V and J ends were trimmed by 6 bases and 4 bases, with 14 bases remaining between them. This CDR3 contains 14 residues. Germline-derived CDR1 and CDR2 are MNHNS and SASEGT. The CDR3, as DNA: TGTGCCAGCAGGATTGACGGAGGCCCAGATACGCAGTATTTT. Amino acid sequence: CASRIDGGPDTQYF.

The rearrangement links TRBV6-1 to TRBJ1-5; D is uncertain. Germline lookup yields CDR1 MNHNS and CDR2 SASEGT. The length of the CDR3 is 15 residues. V was cut by 3 bases and J by 0 bases, with 9 bases left in between. The CDR3 DNA sequence: TGTGCCAGCAGTGAGACGGACTATAGCAATCAGCCCCAGCATTTT. Its protein is CASSETDYSNQPQHF.

CDR3 region: CASSLGSDLRLNEQFF. The CDR3 DNA reads TGCGCCAGCAGCTTGGGGTCGGACTTGAGACTCAATGAGCAGTTCTTC. The J gene is TRBJ2-1, the V gene TRBV5-1; a possible D gene is TRBD2 (5 bases). CDR1 and CDR2 from the germline V gene are SGHRS and YFSETQ. Trimming removed 0 bases from V and 6 bases from J, with 16 bases in between. There are 16 residues in the CDR3.

The chain is built from TRBV5-6 and TRBJ2-3; 9 bases agree with TRBD2. Germline CDR1 and CDR2: SGHDT and YYEEEE. The V and J ends lost 1 base and 1 base, in that order; junction bases with no gene match: 4. The CDR3 is 16 residues long. In nucleotides, the CDR3 is TGTGCCAGCAGCTTGATGGGCGGGGGGGGCACAGATACGCAGTATTTT. Translation gives CASSLMGGGGTDTQYF.

This clone has just a few counts. V and J are TRBV4-1 and TRBJ1-2, with a weak D call TRBD1 (5 bases). V lost 0 bases to trimming and J lost 7 bases, with 24 bases between them. The CDR3 runs to 18 residues. Germline V gives CDR1 MGHRA, CDR2 YSYEKL. CDR3 amino acids: CASSQDTVSGSGFFGYTF. The CDR3 nucleotides read TGCGCCAGCAGCCAAGATACCGTGTCCGGGTCAGGGTTTTTTGGCTACACCTTC.

J is TRBJ2-3 and V is TRBV11-1; D uncertain. CDR1 SGHAT and CDR2 FQDESV come from the germline V gene (reference sequence). The V and J ends lost 2 bases and 0 bases respectively, with 9 bases between them. The CDR3 runs 15 residues. CDR3 nucleotide sequence: TGTGCCAGCAGCTTATGGCGGAGAAGCACAGATACGCAGTATTTT. Protein product: CASSLWRRSTDTQYF.

The chain has TRBV14 and TRBJ2-1, with TRBD2 matching over 8 bases. CDR1 and CDR2 (germline): SGHDN, FVKESK. This CDR3 is built from 12 residues. V shed 2 bases and J 14 bases; nucleotides not matched to a gene: 5. The CDR3 here is CASSQNTGREFF. CDR3 sequence (DNA): TGTGCCAGCAGCCAAAATACCGGGAGGGAGTTCTTC.

CDR3 DNA: TGTGCCAGCAGTTCCCCCGCGGGGCCAAACTATGGCTACACCTTC. The encoded protein is CASSSPAGPNYGYTF. The V and J genes are TRBV6-5 and TRBJ1-2; D is perhaps TRBD1 (5 bases). The length of the CDR3 is 15 residues. The ends were cut back, 4 bases at V and 2 bases at J, with 14 bases in the middle. Germline V gene data show CDR1 as MNHEY and CDR2 as SVGAGI.

This chain joins TRBV11-2 and TRBJ2-1; D call uncertain. The CDR3 consists of 14 residues. Trimming shortened V by 0 bases and J by 6 bases, and 9 bases separated the two germline ends. Germline CDR1 and CDR2: SGHAT and FQNNGV. This chain's CDR3 is CASSLEAGPNEQFF. The CDR3 bases are TGTGCCAGCAGCTTAGAGGCAGGCCCCAATGAGCAGTTCTTC.